This T cell receptor (beta chain) was sequenced during a study of shared clonotypes between healthy human individuals. General observations from the study: Some naive CD4 clonotypes, about 5%, turned up in common across several donors.

To note about this clone: Its cognate antigen is unknown.

Assay execution took place at the deep level. Generated by immunoSEQ multiplex PCR, the TCRdb table keeps only in-frame clones and is missing some. The table has 1.4 million to 1.5 million clones, roughly 96% seen once; the top ten hold about 1.2%. The germline CDR1 and CDR2 sequences are SGHDT and YYEEEE. V was pared by 0 bases and J by 10 bases, with 1 base of the junction left unmatched. The CDR3 length is 13 residues. The J gene is TRBJ2-1, the V gene TRBV5-6; TRBD2 aligns across 10 bases. This TCR was sampled from a man younger than 45 in good health. Sequencing used naive CD4+ T cells sorted from blood. Subset described: CD45RA+ positively selected. CDR3 DNA sequence: TGTGCCAGCAGCTTGGGGACTAGCGGCGAGCAGTTCTTC. It specifies CASSLGTSGEQFF.